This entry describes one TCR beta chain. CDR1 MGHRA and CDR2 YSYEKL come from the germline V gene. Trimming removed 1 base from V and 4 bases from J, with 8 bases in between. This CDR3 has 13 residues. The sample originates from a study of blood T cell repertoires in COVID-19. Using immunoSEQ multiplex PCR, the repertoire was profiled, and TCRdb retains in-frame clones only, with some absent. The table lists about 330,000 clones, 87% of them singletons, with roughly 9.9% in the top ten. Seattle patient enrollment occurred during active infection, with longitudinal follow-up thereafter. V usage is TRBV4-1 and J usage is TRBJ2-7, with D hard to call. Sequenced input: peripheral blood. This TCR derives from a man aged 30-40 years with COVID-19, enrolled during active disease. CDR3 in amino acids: CASSQAISYEQYF. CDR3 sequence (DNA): TGCGCCAGCAGCCAAGCGATTAGTTACGAGCAGTACTTC.